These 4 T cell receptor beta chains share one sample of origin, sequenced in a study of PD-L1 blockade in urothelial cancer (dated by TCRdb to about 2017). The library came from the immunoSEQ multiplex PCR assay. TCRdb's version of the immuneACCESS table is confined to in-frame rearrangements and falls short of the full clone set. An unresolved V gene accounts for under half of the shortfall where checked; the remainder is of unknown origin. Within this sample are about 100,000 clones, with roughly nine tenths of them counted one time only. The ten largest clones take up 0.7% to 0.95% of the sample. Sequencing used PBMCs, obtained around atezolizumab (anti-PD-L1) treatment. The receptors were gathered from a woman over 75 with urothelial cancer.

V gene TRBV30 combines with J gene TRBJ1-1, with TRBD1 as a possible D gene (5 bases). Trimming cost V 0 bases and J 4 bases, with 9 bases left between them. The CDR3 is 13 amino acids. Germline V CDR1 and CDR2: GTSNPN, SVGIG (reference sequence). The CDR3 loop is CAWSVGVSTEAFF. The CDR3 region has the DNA TGTGCCTGGAGTGTAGGGGTTTCCACTGAAGCTTTCTTT.

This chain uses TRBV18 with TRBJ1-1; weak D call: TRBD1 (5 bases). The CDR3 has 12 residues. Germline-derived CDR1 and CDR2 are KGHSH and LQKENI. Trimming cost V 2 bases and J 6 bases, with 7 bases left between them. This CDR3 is CASSPAGPEAFF. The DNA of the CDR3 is TGTGCCAGCTCACCAGCGGGGCCTGAAGCTTTCTTT.

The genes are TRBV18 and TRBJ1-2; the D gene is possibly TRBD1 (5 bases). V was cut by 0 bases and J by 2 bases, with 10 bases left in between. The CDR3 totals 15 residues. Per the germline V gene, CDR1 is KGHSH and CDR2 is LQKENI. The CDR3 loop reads CASSPPGAENYGYTF. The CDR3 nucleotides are TGTGCCAGCTCACCACCAGGGGCCGAGAACTATGGCTACACCTTC.

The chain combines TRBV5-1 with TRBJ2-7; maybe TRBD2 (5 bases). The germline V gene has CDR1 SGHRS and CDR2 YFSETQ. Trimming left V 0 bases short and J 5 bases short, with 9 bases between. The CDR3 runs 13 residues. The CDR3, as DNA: TGCGCCAGCAGCTTGGGGCTAGCCAACGAGCAGTACTTC. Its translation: CASSLGLANEQYF. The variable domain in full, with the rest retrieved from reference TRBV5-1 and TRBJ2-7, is KAGVTQTPRYLIKTRGQQVTLSCSPISGHRSVSWYQQTPGQGLQFLFEYFSETQRNKGNFPGRFSGRQFSNSRSEMNVSTLELGDSALYLCASSLGLANEQYFGPGTRLTVT.